What follows are 12 T cell receptor beta chains derived from one specimen sequenced in a study of T cell repertoires in aging, cancer and after chemotherapy. Amplification of TCR beta used genomic DNA extracted from peripheral blood. Rearranged V-D-J TRB sequences were amplified with a mixed TRB-A/B primer pool. Each CDR3 protein gets one entry after TCRdb re-called the multiplex PCR reads with MiXCR. Of about 11,000 distinct CDR3 sequences listed, 32% were seen once; the top ten hold approximately 19%. The sequenced sample consisted of blood. These TCRs come from a human donor in good health. The donor label of this sample is uncertain.

The chain couples TRBV18 to TRBJ1-1; possibly TRBD1 for D (5 bases). V was clipped by 1 base and J by 7 bases, with 10 bases between them. The length of the CDR3 is 13 residues. Per the germline V gene, CDR1 is KGHSH and CDR2 is LQKENI. The CDR3: CASSPQAGLEAFF. The CDR3 nucleotides are TGTGCCAGCTCACCACAGGCAGGGCTTGAAGCTTTCTTT.

The chain links TRBV7-6 to TRBJ2-5, with 9 bases that match TRBD1. The J segment lost 5 bases and the V segment lost 3 bases, leaving 16 bases of the junction unmatched. This CDR3 comprises 18 residues. CDR1 and CDR2 from the germline V gene are SGHVS and FNYEAQ. The CDR3 protein is CASSLLATGGGLGETQYF. The CDR3 DNA sequence: TGTGCCAGCAGCTTGTTAGCAACAGGGGGCGGACTAGGGGAGACCCAGTACTTC. Complete variable domain (other parts from reference TRBV7-6 and TRBJ2-5): GAGVSQSPRYKVTKRGQDVALRCDPISGHVSLYWYRQALGQGPEFLTYFNYEAQQDKSGLPNDRFSAERPEGSISTLTIQRTEQRDSAMYRCASSLLATGGGLGETQYFGPGTRLLVL.

The table lists this clonotype with a few counts. The V call is TRBV6-1, the J call TRBJ2-7; TRBD1 might be the D (5 bases). Between the trimmed V and J ends, which lost 7 bases and 2 bases, there was a span of 12 bases. This CDR3 has 13 residues. The V gene's germline CDR1 is MNHNS and CDR2 SASEGT. Here the CDR3 reads CASTPAGPYEQYF. In DNA, the CDR3 is TGTGCCAGCACCCCAGCAGGGCCCTACGAGCAGTACTTC.

This chain links TRBV30 with TRBJ1-5; D gene uncertain. V lost 2 bases, J lost 0 bases, and 17 bases lay in between. The germline gives CDR1 GTSNPN, CDR2 SVGIG (reference sequence). The CDR3 consists of 17 residues. In DNA, the CDR3 is TGTGCCTGGAGTAAGATGGACGGGCCCTCTAGCAATCAGCCCCAGCATTTT. Translation: CAWSKMDGPSSNQPQHF. Full variable domain (missing parts from reference TRBV30 and TRBJ1-5): SQTIHQWPATLVQPVGSPLSLECTVEGTSNPNLYWYRQAAGRGLQLLFYSVGIGQISSEVPQNLSASRPQDRQFILSSKKLLLSDSGFYLCAWSKMDGPSSNQPQHFGDGTRLSIL.

This clonotype came up a few times. The chain combines TRBV6-2 or TRBV6-3 with TRBJ1-6; weak D call: TRBD1 (6 bases). Per the germline V gene, CDR1 is MNHEY and CDR2 is SVGEGT. V lost 6 bases and J 7 bases, leaving 16 bases between the germline ends. The CDR3 has 15 residues. The CDR3 region has the DNA TGTGCCAGCAGCTCCACAGGGAACGGGAATTCACCCCTCCACTTT. Its translation is CASSSTGNGNSPLHF.

In regard to this clonotype: This clone may be a read error of a much larger clone one base away. The rearrangement joins TRBV6-5 to TRBJ2-7; perhaps TRBD1 as D (6 bases). Trimming shortened V by 6 bases and J by 3 bases, and 15 bases separated the two germline ends. Germline V CDR1 and CDR2: MNHEY, SVGAGI. The CDR3 covers 14 residues. Here the CDR3 reads CASSRQEVFYEQYF. In nucleotides, the CDR3 is TGTGCCAGCAGCCGACAGGAGGTGTTCTACGAGCAGTACTTC.

This clonotype was detected a few times. J is TRBJ1-2 and V is TRBV18, with 7 positions matching TRBD1. CDR3 length: 17 residues. Germline V gene lookup returns CDR1 KGHSH and CDR2 LQKENI. Unmatched junction bases numbered 14, after V lost 3 bases and J lost 4 bases. CDR3 amino acids: CASSPLPGTDSGYGYTF. The CDR3 DNA reads TGTGCCAGCTCACCGTTACCAGGGACAGATTCTGGCTATGGCTACACCTTC.

V and J are TRBV6-1 and TRBJ1-1; maybe TRBD1 (5 bases). V lost 5 bases, J lost 6 bases, and 19 bases lay in between. From germline, CDR1 is MNHNS and CDR2 SASEGT. The CDR3 runs 15 residues. Here the CDR3 reads CASSYDGAGMAEAFF. In DNA form, the CDR3 reads TGTGCCAGCAGTTACGATGGGGCAGGGATGGCTGAAGCTTTCTTT.

Only a few counts were recorded for this clonotype. The rearrangement uses TRBV5-4 and TRBJ2-7, with D perhaps TRBD1 or TRBD2 (5 bases each). Germline-derived CDR1 and CDR2 are SGHNT and YYREEE (reference sequence). The V gene lost 4 bases and the J gene lost 6 bases, with 17 bases spanning the gap. There are 14 residues in the CDR3. CDR3 amino acids: CASSRDGTWGEQYF. The CDR3 DNA follows: TGTGCCAGCAGCCGGGACGGAACCTGGGGCGAGCAGTACTTC.

This chain uses TRBV18 with TRBJ1-1; D is possibly TRBD1 (6 bases). Germline CDR1 reads KGHSH; CDR2 reads LQKENI. This CDR3 comprises 13 residues. Trimming took 6 bases from V and 1 from J, leaving 9 bases between them. In nucleotides, the CDR3 is TGTGCCAGCTCTCCGACAGGGAACACTGAAGCTTTCTTT. It codes for CASSPTGNTEAFF.

The rearrangement joins TRBV5-6 to TRBJ1-1, with a weak D call TRBD1 (5 bases). This CDR3 has 14 amino acids. With 8 bases removed from V and 3 bases from J, the gap between germline ends came to 17 bases. Germline lookup yields CDR1 SGHDT and CDR2 YYEEEE. In nucleotides, the CDR3 is TGTGCCAGAAGCACTCAGGGAATCGACACTGAAGCTTTCTTT. Translation gives CARSTQGIDTEAFF.

With respect to this clonotype: This clone may be a read error of a much larger clone one base away. The J gene is TRBJ2-5, the V gene TRBV29-1; a possible D gene is TRBD1 (5 bases). The CDR3 has 14 amino acids. The germline V gene has CDR1 SQVTM and CDR2 ANQGSEA. The germline V and J ends were trimmed by 8 bases and 1 base, with 17 bases remaining between them. The CDR3 region has the DNA TGCAGCTTTACCCCAGGGAACTTCCAAGAGACCCAGTACTTC. Encoded protein: CSFTPGNFQETQYF.